This TCR beta chain was sequenced in a study of blood T cells in healthy people across ages. Combining a sample-barcoded 5' primer with a J-beta primer mix, a second PCR ran for 7 to 11 cycles. Each CDR3 protein gets one entry after TCRdb re-called the 5' RACE reads with MiXCR. The sample includes 600,000 to 850,000 distinct CDR3 sequences, 20% to 25% of them seen just once. This clonotype was detected only once. The CDR3 covers 14 residues. Germline V gene data show CDR1 as SQVTM and CDR2 as ANQGSEA. The same sample was also studied in work on T cells of mothers and their children. As that study records: In each mother, TCR beta CDR3 reads exceeded 10 million; in each child, they numbered a few million. The overlap seen between related mothers and children slightly exceeded that of unrelated pairs, though not significantly.

This receptor was identified in a boy between 10 and 17 years old in good health. The specimen was blood. The V call is TRBV29-1, the J call TRBJ2-5, with TRBD2 identical over 8 bases. The DNA end is a closer match to TRBJ2-7, so the J assignment may be wrong. The CDR3 sequence: CSVDGAGGSCEQYF. As DNA, the CDR3 is TGCAGCGTTGACGGGGCGGGAGGTAGCTGCGAGCAGTACTTC.